This T cell receptor beta chain was documented in a study of regulatory T cells in long-lasting Graves disease. General study results and limits: The study found persistent patients shared more public clonotypes (roughly 3,000) than new patients (966).

The table lists this clonotype with many counts. The antigen is not known. Indicated time point: newly diagnosed GD, antithyroid drugs for less than 3 months. Making the TCR library involved RNA that had been extracted from PBMCs. Trimming removed 0 bases from V and 8 bases from J, with 16 bases in between. Germline V CDR1 and CDR2: SGDLS, YYNGEE. The CDR3 has 15 amino acids. TCR beta libraries were built with iRepertoire HTBI primers and Arm-PCR of CDR3 regions. TCRdb reanalysed the multiplex PCR reads using MiXCR and keeps one entry per CDR3 protein. The table shows 500,000 or so distinct CDR3 sequences, with 14% occurring only once. These data were also reused for a study on T cells in Graves' hyperthyroidism and ophthalmopathy. From that second work: HTBI primers were the set used in a first-round RT-PCR of the TCR CDR3. Within blood appeared most thyroid clonotypes that had expanded above 0.001.

The sequencing here drew on peripheral blood mononuclear cells (PBMCs), taken at new diagnosis, from a patient treated with antithyroid drugs. The receptor was derived from a woman aged 45 to 65 with Graves disease. This sequence joins TRBV9 and TRBJ2-3; D might be TRBD1 (6 bases). The CDR3 DNA is TGTGCCAGCAGCGTAGACAGGGTGGCCGGCGGTACGCAGTATTTT. This codes for CASSVDRVAGGTQYF.